The 30 T cell receptor beta chains presented below share a single source sample, sequenced in a study of CD8+ T cells in alopecia areata. Treatment defined: oral pan-JAK inhibitor, 5-10 mg twice daily. Isolated RNA was reverse transcribed into cDNA used as the sequencing template. The assay was immunoSEQ multiplex PCR, and TCRdb's table has in-frame clones only and misses some. The data contain 150,000 to 200,000 clones, 50% to 75% of them singletons. Sequencing used CD4+ T cells sorted from blood, obtained at approximately week 60, from a patient treated with tofacitinib. These receptor sequences come from a human donor with alopecia areata.

The chain couples TRBV6-6 to TRBJ1-6; D unresolved. Germline CDR1 is MNHNY and CDR2 is SVGAGI (reference sequence). This CDR3 contains 13 residues. Trimming took 6 bases from V and 7 from J, leaving 10 bases between them. DNA for the CDR3: TGTGCCAGCAGAAACGGACTGAATTCACCCCTCCACTTT. It specifies CASRNGLNSPLHF.

The chain combines TRBV6-5 with TRBJ2-7, with a weak D call TRBD2 (6 bases). This CDR3 comprises 13 residues. The V end was cut by 3 bases, the J end by 4 bases, with 10 bases between. Germline V gives CDR1 MNHEY, CDR2 SVGAGI. CDR3 protein: CASSYQRGYEQYF. In nucleotides, the CDR3 is TGTGCCAGCAGTTATCAACGGGGGTACGAGCAGTACTTC.

Here the CDR3 reads CASSRTSGSTDTQYF. The CDR3 bases are TGTGCCAGCAGCCGGACAAGCGGAAGCACAGATACGCAGTATTTT. The V gene is TRBV7-9, the J gene TRBJ2-3, with D perhaps given as TRBD1 or TRBD2 (5 bases each). The CDR3 runs 15 residues. CDR1 and CDR2 (germline): SEHNR, FQNEAQ (reference sequence). Trimming stripped 5 bases from V and 0 bases from J, with 12 bases between. The full variable domain, rest sourced from reference TRBV7-9 and TRBJ2-3, is DTGVSQNPRHKITKRGQNVTFRCDPISEHNRLYWYRQTLGQGPEFLTYFQNEAQLEKSRLLSDRFSAERPKGSFSTLEIQRTEQGDSAMYLCASSRTSGSTDTQYFGPGTRLTVL.

The chain employs TRBV19 and TRBJ1-1, with TRBD1 matching over 7 bases. The CDR3 is 13 amino acids. J lost 4 bases, V lost 8 bases, and 7 bases had no gene match. CDR1 is LNHDA and CDR2 is SQIVND in the germline V gene (reference sequence). The CDR3 DNA sequence: TGTGCCAGTGGGAGACAGGGCCCCACTGAAGCTTTCTTT. Translation: CASGRQGPTEAFF.

The J gene is TRBJ2-2, the V gene TRBV13; unclear D gene. CDR1 and CDR2 (germline): PRHDT, FYEKMQ (reference sequence). The CDR3 consists of 16 residues. Trimming took 5 bases from V and 0 from J, leaving 13 bases between them. CDR3 residues: CASSRDTFANTGELFF. CDR3 coding DNA: TGTGCCAGCAGCAGAGACACGTTCGCGAACACCGGGGAGCTGTTTTTT. The full variable domain, completed using reference TRBV13 and TRBJ2-2, is AAGVIQSPRHLIKEKRETATLKCYPIPRHDTVYWYQQGPGQDPQFLISFYEKMQSDKGSIPDRFSAQQFSDYHSELNMSSLELGDSALYFCASSRDTFANTGELFFGEGSRLTVL.

The chain combines TRBV14 with TRBJ2-2; no firm D call. Trimming took off 2 bases at V and 10 bases at J, with 14 bases between the two ends. The germline V gene has CDR1 SGHDN and CDR2 FVKESK. The CDR3 loop spans 14 amino acids. The CDR3 loop is CASSQHSGGLELFF. The DNA for the CDR3 is TGTGCCAGCAGCCAACACTCGGGTGGTTTGGAGCTGTTTTTT.

There are a few counts of this clone. The chain employs TRBV29-1 and TRBJ2-4, with a weak D call TRBD1 (6 bases). Trimming removed 6 bases from V and 4 bases from J, with 16 bases in between. Germline V lookup: CDR1 SQVTM, CDR2 ANQGSEA. This CDR3 contains 14 residues. This chain's CDR3 is CSVSGEGSKNIQYF. The CDR3 region has the DNA TGCAGCGTCTCAGGGGAAGGATCGAAAAACATTCAGTACTTC.

The chain is built from TRBV29-1 and TRBJ1-1; a weak D match, TRBD1 (5 bases). The germline V and J ends were trimmed by 7 bases and 7 bases, with 19 bases remaining between them. The V gene's germline CDR1 is SQVTM and CDR2 ANQGSEA. This CDR3 has 13 amino acids. The CDR3 reads CSGRQILESEAFF. The CDR3 DNA is TGCAGCGGCCGACAGATCTTAGAAAGTGAAGCTTTCTTT.

V usage is TRBV9 and J usage is TRBJ2-5, with D perhaps given as TRBD1 or TRBD2 (5 bases each). Germline V gene lookup returns CDR1 SGDLS and CDR2 YYNGEE. This CDR3 comprises 13 residues. V lost 5 bases and J lost 4, with 12 bases in between. Written as DNA, the CDR3 is TGTGCCAGCAGGGGGGAGTCAATAGAGACCCAGTACTTC. It encodes CASRGESIETQYF.

This chain connects TRBV5-1 to TRBJ1-6, with 7 bases aligning to TRBD1. J lost 7 bases, V lost 5 bases, and 12 bases had no gene match. The CDR3 extends over 16 amino acids. Per the germline V gene, CDR1 is SGHRS and CDR2 is YFSETQ. For the CDR3, the DNA is TGCGCCAGCAGGGATCATTCTCAGGGGGTCAATTCACCCCTCCACTTT. It codes for CASRDHSQGVNSPLHF.

The V and J genes are TRBV5-6 and TRBJ2-7; a weak D match, TRBD2 (6 bases). Germline V gene lookup returns CDR1 SGHDT and CDR2 YYEEEE. CDR3 size: 13 residues. The V end lost 4 bases, the J end lost 3 bases, and 11 bases lay between the germline ends. This chain's CDR3 is CASSQERVYEQYF. CDR3 coding DNA: TGTGCCAGCAGCCAAGAGCGGGTCTACGAGCAGTACTTC.

Turning to this clone: Other nucleotide sequences from this sample produce the same CDR3. V gene TRBV7-9 combines with J gene TRBJ2-5; unclear D gene. Trimming cost V 3 bases and J 5 bases, with 1 base left between them. CDR3 length equals 10 residues. Per germline, CDR1 SEHNR and CDR2 FQNEAQ (reference sequence). The DNA of the CDR3 is TGTGCCAGCAGCTTGGAGACCCAGTACTTC. It is translated as CASSLETQYF.

The V gene is TRBV30, the J gene TRBJ1-4; TRBD1 matches 7 bases. This CDR3 is built from 14 residues. After removal of 4 bases from V and 10 bases from J, the junction contained 12 bases not matched to a gene. CDR1 and CDR2 (germline): GTSNPN, SVGIG (reference sequence). CDR3 sequence: CAWTRTGLVGKLFF. The CDR3 DNA follows: TGTGCCTGGACTCGGACAGGCCTAGTTGGAAAACTGTTTTTT.

V is TRBV9 and J is TRBJ2-1; D unresolved. Germline lookup yields CDR1 SGDLS and CDR2 YYNGEE. Trimming removed 3 bases at V and 4 bases at J, with 14 bases between. This CDR3 has 15 amino acids. CDR3 amino acids: CASSAGLGEYNEQFF. CDR3 in DNA: TGTGCCAGCAGCGCCGGTTTGGGCGAATACAATGAGCAGTTCTTC.

This chain joins TRBV7-9 and TRBJ1-1; tentatively, D is TRBD1 (6 bases). This CDR3 comprises 12 residues. V lost 5 bases and J 8 bases, leaving 12 bases between the germline ends. The germline V gene has CDR1 SEHNR and CDR2 FQNEAQ (reference sequence). CDR3 loop: CASSRQAGEAFF. DNA for the CDR3: TGTGCCAGCAGCCGACAGGCGGGGGAAGCTTTCTTT. The full variable domain, rest sourced from reference TRBV7-9 and TRBJ1-1, is DTGVSQNPRHKITKRGQNVTFRCDPISEHNRLYWYRQTLGQGPEFLTYFQNEAQLEKSRLLSDRFSAERPKGSFSTLEIQRTEQGDSAMYLCASSRQAGEAFFGQGTRLTVV.

The gene calls are TRBV2 and TRBJ2-5, with no clear D. CDR1 is SNHLY and CDR2 is FYNNEI in the germline V gene. The CDR3 has 13 residues. V lost 6 bases and J 2 bases, leaving 10 bases between the germline ends. As DNA, the CDR3 is TGTGCCAGCAGGGACGGAGTACAAGAGACCCAGTACTTC. It is translated as CASRDGVQETQYF.

This chain joins TRBV19 and TRBJ1-5, with D uncertain. CDR1 is LNHDA and CDR2 is SQIVND in the germline V gene (reference sequence). This CDR3 is built from 13 residues. Trimming cost V 11 bases and J 8 bases, with 19 bases left between them. CDR3 region: CAGSQVGKEPQHF. CDR3 bases: TGTGCCGGCTCCCAGGTGGGTAAGGAGCCCCAGCATTTT.

This clone turned up a few times. V and J are TRBV29-1 and TRBJ2-5; D possibly corresponds to TRBD1 (5 bases). V gave up 6 bases and J gave up 12 bases, with 17 bases separating them. Germline lookup yields CDR1 SQVTM and CDR2 ANQGSEA. The CDR3 loop spans 11 amino acids. CDR3 in amino acids: CSVDQGRVEYF. CDR3 in DNA: TGCAGCGTGGACCAGGGAAGGGTCGAGTACTTC.

This chain's CDR3 is CAWNPGLASYEQYF. The CDR3 DNA is TGTGCCTGGAACCCTGGACTAGCTTCCTACGAGCAGTACTTC. The V and J genes are TRBV30 and TRBJ2-7; 8 nucleotides agree with TRBD2. CDR3 length: 14 amino acids. V trimming: 4 bases; J trimming: 1 base; junction bases outside the gene matches: 6. In germline, CDR1 is GTSNPN, CDR2 SVGIG (reference sequence).

This chain links TRBV4-1 with TRBJ2-3; D is unresolved. Germline V CDR1 and CDR2: MGHRA, YSYEKL. Trimming left V 4 bases short and J 0 bases short, with 8 bases between. The CDR3 contains 14 residues. The CDR3 sequence: CASSLAASTDTQYF. The CDR3 DNA follows: TGCGCCAGCAGCCTGGCAGCCAGCACAGATACGCAGTATTTT.

This clone was seen a single time. This sample includes further DNA sequences coding for the same CDR3. The chain links TRBV5-1 to TRBJ2-3; no reliable D call. CDR3 length equals 14 residues. Trimming took 2 bases from V and 3 from J, leaving 10 bases between them. Per germline, CDR1 SGHRS and CDR2 YFSETQ. DNA of the CDR3: TGCGCCAGCAGCTTAGAGCTGGCAACAGATACGCAGTATTTT. The encoded protein is CASSLELATDTQYF. Drawing the rest from reference TRBV5-1 and TRBJ2-3, the complete variable domain is KAGVTQTPRYLIKTRGQQVTLSCSPISGHRSVSWYQQTPGQGLQFLFEYFSETQRNKGNFPGRFSGRQFSNSRSEMNVSTLELGDSALYLCASSLELATDTQYFGPGTRLTVL.

This chain connects TRBV10-3 to TRBJ2-2; 11 positions agree with TRBD2. Germline-derived CDR1 and CDR2 are ENHRY and SYGVKD. The CDR3 loop spans 18 amino acids. The V segment lost 4 bases and the J segment 0 bases; nucleotides outside the gene matches: 7. CDR3 loop: CAISAASGGPANTGELFF. The DNA of the CDR3 is TGTGCCATCAGTGCCGCTAGCGGGGGGCCAGCGAACACCGGGGAGCTGTTTTTT.

This clone was seen a single time. The CDR3 loop is CASSLSKQETQYF. The CDR3 DNA sequence: TGCGCCAGCAGCCTATCTAAACAAGAGACCCAGTACTTC. The chain couples TRBV5-1 to TRBJ2-5; D not certain. The length of the CDR3 is 13 residues. Trimming took 4 bases from V and 2 from J, leaving 9 bases between them. Germline V gene lookup returns CDR1 SGHRS and CDR2 YFSETQ. Variable domain in full (rest from reference TRBV5-1 and TRBJ2-5): KAGVTQTPRYLIKTRGQQVTLSCSPISGHRSVSWYQQTPGQGLQFLFEYFSETQRNKGNFPGRFSGRQFSNSRSEMNVSTLELGDSALYLCASSLSKQETQYFGPGTRLLVL.

In its sample, this clone was seen once. The chain combines TRBV6-5 with TRBJ2-3, with 8 bases aligning to TRBD2. The CDR3 consists of 14 residues. J lost 4 bases, V lost 8 bases, and 8 bases had no gene match. CDR1 is MNHEY and CDR2 is SVGAGI in the germline V gene. Here the CDR3 reads CASCLERGSDTQYF. Written as DNA, the CDR3 is TGTGCCAGCTGTCTGGAGCGGGGGTCAGATACGCAGTATTTT.

This rearrangement joins TRBV29-1 to TRBJ1-6; D is perhaps TRBD1 (6 bases). Germline CDR1 reads SQVTM; CDR2 reads ANQGSEA. V was shortened by 5 bases and J by 7 bases, with 15 bases between the two germline ends. CDR3 length: 14 amino acids. CDR3: CSVRLRGLNSPLHF. CDR3 DNA: TGCAGCGTTCGGCTCAGGGGCTTGAATTCACCCCTCCACTTT.

This clone is large by share. This chain uses TRBV5-4 with TRBJ2-1, with TRBD2 matching over 8 bases. CDR1 is SGHNT, CDR2 YYREEE, per germline (reference sequence). This CDR3 spans 16 amino acids. The V and J ends lost 4 bases and 5 bases, in that order; junction bases with no gene match: 11. The DNA for the CDR3 is TGTGCCAGCAGCCCAATAGGCGGGGGGATTGACAATGAGCAGTTCTTC. Translation gives CASSPIGGGIDNEQFF.

As regards this clone: The germline gene is not matched at one end of the junction; a read error may be the cause. This chain connects TRBV29-1 to TRBJ1-2, with 7 bases that match TRBD1. The germline CDR1 and CDR2 sequences are SQVTM and ANQGSEA. The CDR3 is 9 amino acids. This CDR3 is CSVPGTVPF. CDR3 in DNA: TGCAGCGTGCCCGGGACAGTGCCCTTC.

The V gene is TRBV5-1, the J gene TRBJ1-6; 8 bases are shared with TRBD1. V lost 4 bases, J lost 6 bases, and 3 bases stayed unmatched. The CDR3 length is 14 residues. Germline CDR1 reads SGHRS; CDR2 reads YFSETQ. CDR3 sequence reads: CASSMDRANSPLHF. CDR3 coding DNA: TGCGCCAGCAGCATGGACAGGGCTAATTCACCCCTCCACTTT. The variable domain in full, with the rest retrieved from reference TRBV5-1 and TRBJ1-6, is KAGVTQTPRYLIKTRGQQVTLSCSPISGHRSVSWYQQTPGQGLQFLFEYFSETQRNKGNFPGRFSGRQFSNSRSEMNVSTLELGDSALYLCASSMDRANSPLHFGNGTRLTVT.

This clone has only a few counts. Its ends do not fully match the called genes, so a read error is possible. The genes are TRBV29-1 and TRBJ1-2; D is ambiguous. The CDR3 is 14 residues long. Germline CDR1 reads SQVTM; CDR2 reads ANQGSEA. This CDR3 is CSVAPLRSGGGHTF. The CDR3 region has the DNA TGCAGCGTTGCCCCCCTCCGTAGTGGTGGTGGCCACACCTTC.

The CDR3 DNA reads TGTGCCAGTGCGCGGGCGGTAGAAGAGACCCAGTACTTC. Protein product: CASARAVEETQYF. The V call is TRBV7-3, the J call TRBJ2-5, with D tentatively TRBD2 (5 bases). This CDR3 contains 13 residues. Trimming left V 9 bases short and J 3 bases short, with 14 bases between. Germline V CDR1 and CDR2: SGHTA, FQGTGA.